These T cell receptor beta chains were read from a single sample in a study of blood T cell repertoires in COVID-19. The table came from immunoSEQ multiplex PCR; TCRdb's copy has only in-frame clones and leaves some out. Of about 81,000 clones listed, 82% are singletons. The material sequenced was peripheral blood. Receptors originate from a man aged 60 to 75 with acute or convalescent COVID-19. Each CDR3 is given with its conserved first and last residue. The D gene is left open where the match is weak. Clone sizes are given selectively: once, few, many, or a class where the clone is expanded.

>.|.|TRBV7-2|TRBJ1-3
CASSLGPNEGNTIYF
TGTGCCAGCAGCTTGGGGCCTAATGAAGGAAACACCATATATTTT
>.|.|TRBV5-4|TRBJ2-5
CASSFGTSSQYF
TGTGCCAGCAGCTTCGGCACTAGCTCCCAGTACTTC
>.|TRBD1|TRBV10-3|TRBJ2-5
CAIRGTGDSYRETQYF
TGTGCCATCAGAGGGACAGGTGACTCGTATCGAGAGACCCAGTACTTC
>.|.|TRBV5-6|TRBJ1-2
CASSLRGWGNYGYAF
TGTGCCAGCAGCTTGAGGGGATGGGGCAACTATGGCTACGCCTTC
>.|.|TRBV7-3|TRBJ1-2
CASSSENYGYTF
TGTGCCAGCAGCTCAGAAAACTATGGCTACACCTTC
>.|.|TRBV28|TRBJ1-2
CASSLAGNYGYTF
TGTGCCAGCAGTTTAGCAGGGAACTATGGCTACACCTTC
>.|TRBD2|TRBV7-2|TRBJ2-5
CASSNQTSGLETQYF
TGTGCCAGCAGCAACCAGACTAGCGGGTTAGAGACCCAGTACTTC
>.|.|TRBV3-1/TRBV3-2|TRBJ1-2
CASSQESTGREGYTF
TGTGCCAGCAGCCAAGAATCGACGGGGAGGGAAGGCTACACCTTC
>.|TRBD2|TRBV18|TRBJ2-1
CASSPAIGTSGYNEQFF
TGTGCCAGCTCACCGGCTATTGGGACTAGCGGTTACAATGAGCAGTTCTTC
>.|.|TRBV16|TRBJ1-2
CASSQSRGYGYTF
TGTGCCAGCAGCCAATCGCGGGGCTATGGCTACACCTTC
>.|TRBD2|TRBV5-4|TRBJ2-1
CASSFSGDSYNEQFF
TGTGCCAGCAGCTTTAGCGGGGACTCCTACAATGAGCAGTTCTTC
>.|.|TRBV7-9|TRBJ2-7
CASSYTTSDSEQYF
TGTGCCAGCAGCTATACCACCTCGGACTCCGAGCAGTACTTC
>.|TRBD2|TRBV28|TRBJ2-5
CASSLAGLGGEIQYF
TGTGCCAGCAGTTTAGCCGGACTAGGAGGGGAGATCCAGTACTTC
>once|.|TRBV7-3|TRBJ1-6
CASSLRGNDSPLHF
TGTGCCAGCAGCTTAAGAGGGAATGATTCACCCCTCCACTTT
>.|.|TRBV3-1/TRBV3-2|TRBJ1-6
CASSQGTGYNSPLHF
TGTGCCAGCAGCCAGGGGACTGGCTATAATTCACCCCTCCACTTT
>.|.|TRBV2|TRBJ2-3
CASSGWARTDTQYF
TGTGCCAGCAGTGGGTGGGCAAGGACAGATACGCAGTATTTT
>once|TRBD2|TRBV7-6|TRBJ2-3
CASSARGRANTRTDTQYF
TGTGCCAGCAGCGCACGTGGGAGGGCTAATACTCGCACAGATACGCAGTATTTT
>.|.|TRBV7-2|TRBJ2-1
CASSYTGTYNEQFF
TGTGCCAGCAGCTACACAGGAACCTACAATGAGCAGTTCTTC
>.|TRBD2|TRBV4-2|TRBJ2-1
CASSQDLLRGSASGGRGEQFF
TGTGCCAGCAGCCAAGATCTATTAAGGGGGTCGGCTAGCGGGGGCCGGGGTGAGCAGTTCTTC
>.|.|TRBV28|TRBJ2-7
CASSARRPRGSSEQYF
TGTGCCAGCAGTGCCCGACGGCCTCGGGGGTCGAGCGAGCAGTACTTC
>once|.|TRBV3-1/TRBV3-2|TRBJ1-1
CASSQVMGGTEAFF
TGTGCCAGCAGCCAAGTGATGGGGGGGACTGAAGCTTTCTTT
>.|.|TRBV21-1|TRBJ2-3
CASILSPASGDQYF
TGTGCCAGCATCTTGAGCCCAGCTAGCGGGGATCAGTATTTT
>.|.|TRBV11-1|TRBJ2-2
CASVKDRNTGELFF
TGTGCCAGCGTAAAGGACAGAAACACCGGGGAGCTGTTTTTT
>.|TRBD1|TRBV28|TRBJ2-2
CASGGQGARTGELFF
TGTGCCAGCGGGGGACAGGGGGCGCGCACCGGGGAGCTGTTTTTT